The sequence of this T cell receptor (beta chain) was determined in a study of cytomegalovirus exposure and HLA in healthy donors. General study points: Cytomegalovirus association was listed for about 160 TCR beta chains.

This CDR3 spans 15 amino acids. The V gene end was trimmed by 4 bases and the J gene end by 7 bases; junction bases not matched to a gene: 8. From germline, CDR1 is MNHEY and CDR2 SMNVEV (reference sequence). TCRdb keeps only in-frame clones here, not all; method: immunoSEQ multiplex PCR. The repertoire holds approximately 230,000 clones, with more than 85% as singletons. As to this clone: Its antigen is not identified.

V gene TRBV27 combines with J gene TRBJ2-1, with 9 bases that match TRBD2. The sample taken for sequencing was PBMCs. This receptor was obtained from a man between 18 and 35 years old in good health and CMV-seropositive. The CDR3 DNA reads as TGTGCCAGCAGTTCCCCCGGGACTAGCCTGAATGAGCAGTTCTTC. Translating gives CASSSPGTSLNEQFF.